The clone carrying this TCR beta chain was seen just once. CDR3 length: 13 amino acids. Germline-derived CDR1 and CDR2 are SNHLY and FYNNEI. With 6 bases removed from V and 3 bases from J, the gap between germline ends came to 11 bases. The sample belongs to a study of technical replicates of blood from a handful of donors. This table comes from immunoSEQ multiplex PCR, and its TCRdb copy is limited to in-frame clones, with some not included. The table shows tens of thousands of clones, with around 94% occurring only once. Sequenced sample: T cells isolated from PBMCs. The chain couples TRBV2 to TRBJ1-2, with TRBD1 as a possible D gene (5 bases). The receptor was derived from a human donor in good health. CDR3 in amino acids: CASRAGTDYGYTF. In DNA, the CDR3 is TGTGCCAGCAGGGCCGGGACTGACTATGGCTACACCTTC.